The 9 T cell receptor beta chains reported below all come from one sample, sequenced in a study of blood T cell repertoires in COVID-19. Profiling relied on immunoSEQ multiplex PCR, and the TCRdb table lists in-frame clones only, not all of them. The sample carries approximately 41,000 clones, 80% to 90% recorded once. Sample: peripheral blood. The receptors here all came from a middle-aged woman with acute or convalescent COVID-19.

The CDR3 region has the DNA TGTGCCAGTAGTATAGGGACAGGGGGCTACAATGAGCAGTTCTTC. It translates to CASSIGTGGYNEQFF. This chain joins TRBV19 and TRBJ2-1; 10 nucleotides agree with TRBD1. Trimming at V came to 1 base and at J to 3 bases, leaving 0 bases not matched to a gene. The CDR3 spans 15 residues. Germline V gene sequence: CDR1 LNHDA, CDR2 SQIVND (reference sequence).

The V and J genes are TRBV2 and TRBJ1-2; TRBD1 is a possible D gene (5 bases). Germline CDR1 and CDR2: SNHLY and FYNNEI. V was cut by 2 bases and J by 7 bases, with 14 bases left in between. The CDR3 is made up of 14 amino acids. CDR3 sequence reads: CASSERGGESGYTF. The CDR3 DNA reads as TGTGCCAGCAGTGAACGAGGAGGGGAAAGTGGCTACACCTTC. The variable domain in full, with the rest retrieved from reference TRBV2 and TRBJ1-2, is EPEVTQTPSHQVTQMGQEVILRCVPISNHLYFYWYRQILGQKVEFLVSFYNNEISEKSEIFDDQFSVERPDGSNFTLKIRSTKLEDSAMYFCASSERGGESGYTFGSGTRLTVV.

This chain connects TRBV25-1 to TRBJ2-4; 8 nucleotides agree with TRBD2. The CDR3 covers 15 residues. V was pared by 6 bases and J by 7 bases, with 11 bases of the junction left unmatched. Per the germline V gene, CDR1 is MGHDK and CDR2 is SYGVNS. The CDR3 spells CASSGSGGGYNIQYF. Here the CDR3 DNA reads TGTGCCAGCAGCGGGTCCGGGGGGGGCTATAACATTCAGTACTTC.

V usage is TRBV7-8 and J usage is TRBJ2-3; 10 bases are a match to TRBD2. The V gene's germline CDR1 is SGHVS and CDR2 FQNEAQ. This CDR3 region has 17 residues. After removal of 6 bases from V and 2 bases from J, the junction contained 11 bases not matched to a gene. Here the CDR3 reads CASSYAPGLASTDTQYF. The CDR3 nucleotides read TGTGCCAGCAGTTATGCGCCGGGACTAGCGTCCACAGATACGCAGTATTTT.

The V call is TRBV2, the J call TRBJ1-5; D remains ambiguous. CDR1 and CDR2 (germline): SNHLY, FYNNEI. Deletions cut 7 bases from V and 4 bases from J, with 11 bases between. The CDR3 length is 13 residues. The CDR3 loop reads CASTRTGNQPQHF. CDR3 coding DNA: TGTGCCAGCACCCGAACCGGGAATCAGCCCCAGCATTTT.

The rearrangement links TRBV10-3 to TRBJ1-3; D is unresolved. V was clipped by 7 bases and J by 0 bases, with 7 bases between them. The CDR3 runs to 13 residues. Germline CDR1 reads ENHRY; CDR2 reads SYGVKD. This CDR3 is CAINEGSGNTIYF. Here the CDR3 DNA reads TGTGCCATCAACGAGGGCTCTGGAAACACCATATATTTT.

The chain uses TRBV30 and TRBJ2-3; D may be TRBD1 (5 bases). The CDR3 loop spans 15 amino acids. CDR1 and CDR2 from the germline V gene are GTSNPN and SVGIG (reference sequence). V dropped 0 bases and J dropped 6 bases, with 16 bases sitting between them. CDR3 DNA: TGTGCCTGGAGTGTACAGGAAGTTTGGGCGGATACGCAGTATTTT. Protein product: CAWSVQEVWADTQYF.

This sequence joins TRBV2 and TRBJ2-1; TRBD1 might be the D (6 bases). Trimming left V 3 bases short and J 10 bases short, with 13 bases between. Looked up from germline, CDR1 is SNHLY and CDR2 is FYNNEI. This CDR3 region has 13 residues. DNA for the CDR3: TGTGCCAGCAGTGAGGACAGTTATTGGGAGCAGTTCTTC. The encoded protein is CASSEDSYWEQFF.

J is TRBJ1-2 and V is TRBV15; a weak D match, TRBD1 (6 bases). The ends were cut back, 1 base at V and 8 bases at J, with 17 bases in the middle. This CDR3 comprises 15 residues. Germline assignment: CDR1 LNHNV and CDR2 YYDKDF (reference sequence). The chain's CDR3 is CATSRVSGGAGGYTF. CDR3 bases: TGTGCCACCAGCAGAGTTAGTGGGGGCGCAGGAGGCTACACCTTC.